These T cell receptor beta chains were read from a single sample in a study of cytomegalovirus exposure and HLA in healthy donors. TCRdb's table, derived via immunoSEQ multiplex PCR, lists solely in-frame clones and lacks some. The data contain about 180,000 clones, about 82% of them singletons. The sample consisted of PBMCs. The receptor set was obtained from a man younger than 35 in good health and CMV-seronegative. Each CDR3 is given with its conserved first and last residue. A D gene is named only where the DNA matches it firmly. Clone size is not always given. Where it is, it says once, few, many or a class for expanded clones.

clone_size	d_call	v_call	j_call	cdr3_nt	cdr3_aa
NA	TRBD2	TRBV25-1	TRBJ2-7	TGTGCCAGCGGGGAGGGTGAGAGGGGCGAGCAGTACTTC	CASGEGERGEQYF
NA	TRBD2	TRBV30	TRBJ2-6	TGTGCCTGGAGTGTAGCGGGGGGGCCCCTGGCCAACGTCCTGACTTTC	CAWSVAGGPLANVLTF
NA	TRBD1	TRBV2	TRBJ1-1	TGTGCCAGCAGTTCGGGACAGGGCGAAGCTTTCTTT	CASSSGQGEAFF
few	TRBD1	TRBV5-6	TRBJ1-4	TGTGCCAGCAGCCAGGGGGACAGAAAACTGTTTTTT	CASSQGDRKLFF
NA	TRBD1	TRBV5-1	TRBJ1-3	TGCGCCAGCAGCACAGGGACAGGGGAACCTGGAAACACCATATATTTT	CASSTGTGEPGNTIYF
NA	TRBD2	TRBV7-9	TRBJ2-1	TGTGCCAGCAGCCCTCTGGCGGGGGGGCAGGAGCAGTTCTTC	CASSPLAGGQEQFF
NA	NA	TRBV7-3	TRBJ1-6	TGTGCCAGCAGCTTAAAGGAGAATTCACCCCTCCACTTT	CASSLKENSPLHF
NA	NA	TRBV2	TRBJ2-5	TGTGCCAGCGGGCGCCCGACGGGGGTTCATAGGACTCCAGCACTTGGAGAGACCCAGTACTTC	CASGRPTGVHRTPALGETQYF
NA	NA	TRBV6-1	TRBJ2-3	TGTGCCAGCAGAGCGACGGGAGATACGCAGTATTTT	CASRATGDTQYF
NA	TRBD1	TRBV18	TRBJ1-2	TGTGCCAGCTCGCCCGGGACAGGGAGAGACTATGGCTACACCTTC	CASSPGTGRDYGYTF
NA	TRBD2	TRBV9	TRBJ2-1	TGTGCCAGCAGCGTAGCGGGGGGGGCCCGTTTGAATGAGCAGTTCTTC	CASSVAGGARLNEQFF
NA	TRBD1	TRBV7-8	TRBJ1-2	TGTGCCAGCACTTCGGACAGGGACTATGGCTACACCTTC	CASTSDRDYGYTF
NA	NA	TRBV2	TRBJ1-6	TGTGCCAGCAAGAAAGGATCAACAGGGAGCTCCTATAATTCACCCCTCCACTTT	CASKKGSTGSSYNSPLHF
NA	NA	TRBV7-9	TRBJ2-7	TGTGCCAGCAGCTTAGTAGGGACTGGGGGTTACGAGCAGTACTTC	CASSLVGTGGYEQYF
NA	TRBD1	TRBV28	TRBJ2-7	TGTGCCAGCAGTTTGGGTGGGACAGGGGGCTGGCACGAGCAGTACTTC	CASSLGGTGGWHEQYF
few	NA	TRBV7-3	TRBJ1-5	TGTGCCAGCAGCCTGACAGATAATCAGCCCCAGCATTTT	CASSLTDNQPQHF
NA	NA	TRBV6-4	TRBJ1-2	TGTGCCAGCAGGAAACCGCCGGGGTATGGCTACACCTTC	CASRKPPGYGYTF
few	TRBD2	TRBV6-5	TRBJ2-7	TGTGCCAGCAGTTACCTACTAGCGGGGGTAAGCAACGAGCAGTACTTC	CASSYLLAGVSNEQYF
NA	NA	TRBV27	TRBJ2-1	TGTGCCAGCAGACCCGAACGAGCCCTTCTCTCCTACAATGAGCAGTTCTTC	CASRPERALLSYNEQFF
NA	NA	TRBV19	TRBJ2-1	TGTGCCAGTAGTACGGTAACAGGTCACGAGCAGTTCTTC	CASSTVTGHEQFF
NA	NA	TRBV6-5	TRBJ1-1	TGTGCCAGCAGCCTCGGGGGGGGCACTGAAGCTTTCTTT	CASSLGGGTEAFF
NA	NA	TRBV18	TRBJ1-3	TGTGCCAGCTCACCACGGGTAGCCAGCTCTGGAAACACCATATATTTT	CASSPRVASSGNTIYF
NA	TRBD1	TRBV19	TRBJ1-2	TGTGCCAGTAGACTCCTCCGGGACAGGCCTTATGGCTACACCTTC	CASRLLRDRPYGYTF
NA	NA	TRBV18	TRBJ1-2	TGTGCCAGCTCCCTAACTTCCGGACAGACAGCTAACTATGGCTACACCTTC	CASSLTSGQTANYGYTF
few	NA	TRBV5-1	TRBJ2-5	TGCGCCAGCAGCAGGACAGACTTGACGGAGACCCAGTACTTC	CASSRTDLTETQYF
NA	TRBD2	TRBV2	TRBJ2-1	TGTGCCAGCAGAGCTAGCGGGAGTACGAATGAGCAGTTCTTC	CASRASGSTNEQFF
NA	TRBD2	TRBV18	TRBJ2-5	TGTGCCAGCTCACCATCGACTAGCGGGGGTACGAAGACCCAGTACTTC	CASSPSTSGGTKTQYF
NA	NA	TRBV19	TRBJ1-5	TGTGCCAGTAGATACGGGATCTATAGCAATCAGCCCCAGCATTTT	CASRYGIYSNQPQHF
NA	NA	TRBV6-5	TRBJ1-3	TGTGCCAGCAGTTACTCGAGGTTGAGCTCTGGAAACACCATATATTTT	CASSYSRLSSGNTIYF
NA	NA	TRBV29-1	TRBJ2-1	TGCAGCGTTGGAGGTAACGAGCAGTTCTTC	CSVGGNEQFF
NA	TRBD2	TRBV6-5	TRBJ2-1	TGTGCCAGCAGTCTCCTAGCGGGGACCTACAATGAGCAGTTCTTC	CASSLLAGTYNEQFF
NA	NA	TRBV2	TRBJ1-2	TGTGCCAGCAGTAAAGGGAGCATCAGCGGAGGCTACACCTTC	CASSKGSISGGYTF
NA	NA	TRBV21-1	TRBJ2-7	TGTGCCAGCAGCAAACCCCCCGTGGGGGGCTACGAGCAGTACTTC	CASSKPPVGGYEQYF
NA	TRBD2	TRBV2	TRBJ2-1	TGTGCCCTCACCGTCTATCGGGAGGGTAATGAGCAGTTCTTC	CALTVYREGNEQFF
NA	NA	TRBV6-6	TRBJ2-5	TGTGCCAGCAGTTTGGGGGGCGGGGGACGGGAGACCCAGTACTTC	CASSLGGGGRETQYF
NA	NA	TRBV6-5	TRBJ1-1	TGTGCCAGCAGTTACCGAGGCAGAAACACTGAAGCTTTCTTT	CASSYRGRNTEAFF
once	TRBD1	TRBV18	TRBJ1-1	TGTGCCAGCTCACCCGAACAGGGGGCCACTGAAGCTTTCTTT	CASSPEQGATEAFF
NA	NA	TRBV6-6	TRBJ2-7	TGTGCCAGCAGTTACGCAGGCCCTCTCGAGCAGTACTTC	CASSYAGPLEQYF
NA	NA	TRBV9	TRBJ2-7	TGTGCCAGCAGCGTAGGTCCGGGTAACGAGCAGTACTTC	CASSVGPGNEQYF
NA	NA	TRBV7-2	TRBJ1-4	TGTGCCAGCAGCCAGGAATGGACAACTAATGAAAAACTGTTTTTT	CASSQEWTTNEKLFF
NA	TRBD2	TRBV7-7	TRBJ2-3	TGTGCTAGCAGCTTGCTAGCGGGGGAGCCAGATACGCAGTATTTT	CASSLLAGEPDTQYF
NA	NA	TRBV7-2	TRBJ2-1	TGTGCCAGCAGCTTAGCGCGGTCGGTCTATGAGCAGTTCTTC	CASSLARSVYEQFF
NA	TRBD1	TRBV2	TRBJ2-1	TGTGCCAGCAGTGAAGCTACAGGGGCTTATCCCCAGTTCTTC	CASSEATGAYPQFF
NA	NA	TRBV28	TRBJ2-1	TGTGCCAGCAGTATCCCCCTTAGCTCCTACAATGAGCAGTTCTTC	CASSIPLSSYNEQFF
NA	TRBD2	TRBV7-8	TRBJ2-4	TGTGCCAGCAGCTTACTTAGCGGGGGGGCAAGGGGGAGGGCCAAAAACATTCAGTACTTC	CASSLLSGGARGRAKNIQYF
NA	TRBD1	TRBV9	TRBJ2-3	TGTGCCAGCAGCCTCGGATCGGGACAGGGCCAAGATACGCAGTATTTT	CASSLGSGQGQDTQYF
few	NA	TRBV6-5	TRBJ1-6	TGTGCCAGCAGTTACCTTCGGGTCGCAAATTCACCCCTCCACTTT	CASSYLRVANSPLHF
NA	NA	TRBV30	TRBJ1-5	TGTGCCTGGAGTGTACCCGAAAGTCGGGGCAATCAGCCCCAGCATTTT	CAWSVPESRGNQPQHF
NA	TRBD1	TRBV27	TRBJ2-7	TGTGCCAGAACCCGACAGGGGGTCCCCTACGAGCAGTACTTC	CARTRQGVPYEQYF
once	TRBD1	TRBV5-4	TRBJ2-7	TGTGCCAGCAGCCCCGGGACAGGGTCTCACGAGCAGTACTTC	CASSPGTGSHEQYF
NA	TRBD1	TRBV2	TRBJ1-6	TGTGCCAGCAGCAGCCAGGGGGCCAATTCACCCCTCCACTTT	CASSSQGANSPLHF
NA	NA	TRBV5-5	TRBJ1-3	TGTGCCAGCAGCTCGGAGGCAGGGGAAACCCGCTCTGGAAACACCATATATTTT	CASSSEAGETRSGNTIYF
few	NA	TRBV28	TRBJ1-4	TGTGCCAGCAGGACTTGGACAGTGAATGAAAAACTGTTTTTT	CASRTWTVNEKLFF
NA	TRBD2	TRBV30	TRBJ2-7	TGTGCCTGGGGGCCGGGGGGGGCCTACGAGCAGTACTTC	CAWGPGGAYEQYF
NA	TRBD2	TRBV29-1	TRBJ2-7	TGCAGCGTTGGGGGCGGGAGTTCCTACGAGCAGTACTTC	CSVGGGSSYEQYF
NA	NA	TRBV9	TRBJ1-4	TGTGCCAGCAGCGTAGACGTGGTCGGGCTGGGGGCGGTTAATGAAAAACTGTTTTTT	CASSVDVVGLGAVNEKLFF
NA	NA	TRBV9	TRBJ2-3	TGTGCCAGCTCCCGGAGGACCTCGAGCACAGATACGCAGTATTTT	CASSRRTSSTDTQYF
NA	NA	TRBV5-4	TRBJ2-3	TGTGCCAGCAGCTTGTCGACTAGTCTGGTAGATACGCAGTATTTT	CASSLSTSLVDTQYF
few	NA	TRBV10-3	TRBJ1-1	TGTGCCATCAGAGCGGACAGAGCTGGGAGCACTGAAGCTTTCTTT	CAIRADRAGSTEAFF
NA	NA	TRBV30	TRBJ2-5	TGTGCCTGGAGTGTAACCGCCAGGGTCTGGGAGACCCAGTACTTC	CAWSVTARVWETQYF